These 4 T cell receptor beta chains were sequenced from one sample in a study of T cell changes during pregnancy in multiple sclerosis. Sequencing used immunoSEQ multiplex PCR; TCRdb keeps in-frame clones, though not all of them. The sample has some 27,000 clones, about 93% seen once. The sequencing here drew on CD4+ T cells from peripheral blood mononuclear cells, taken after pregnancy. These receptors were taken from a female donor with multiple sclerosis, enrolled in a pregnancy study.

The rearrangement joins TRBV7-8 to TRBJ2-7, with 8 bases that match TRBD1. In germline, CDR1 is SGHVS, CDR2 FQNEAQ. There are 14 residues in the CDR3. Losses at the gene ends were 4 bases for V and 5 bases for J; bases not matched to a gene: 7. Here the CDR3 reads CASSSTQGDHEQYF. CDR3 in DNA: TGTGCCAGCAGCTCTACACAGGGGGACCACGAGCAGTACTTC.

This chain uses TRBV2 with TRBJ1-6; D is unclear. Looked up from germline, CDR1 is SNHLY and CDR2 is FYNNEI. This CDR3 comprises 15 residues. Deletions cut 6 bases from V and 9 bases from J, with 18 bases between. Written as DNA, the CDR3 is TGTGCCAGCAGAGCCCCCCCGAGGGTCGCTTCACCCCTCCACTTT. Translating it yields CASRAPPRVASPLHF.

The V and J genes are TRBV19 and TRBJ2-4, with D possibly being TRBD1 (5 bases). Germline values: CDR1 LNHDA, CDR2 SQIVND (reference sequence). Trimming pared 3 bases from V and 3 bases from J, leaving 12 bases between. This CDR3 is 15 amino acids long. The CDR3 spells CASSIPGLVKNIQYF. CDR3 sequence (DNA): TGTGCCAGTAGTATTCCAGGGCTTGTCAAAAACATTCAGTACTTC. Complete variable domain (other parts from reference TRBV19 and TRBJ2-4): DGGITQSPKYLFRKEGQNVTLSCEQNLNHDAMYWYRQDPGQGLRLIYYSQIVNDFQKGDIAEGYSVSREKKESFPLTVTSAQKNPTAFYLCASSIPGLVKNIQYFGAGTRLSVL.

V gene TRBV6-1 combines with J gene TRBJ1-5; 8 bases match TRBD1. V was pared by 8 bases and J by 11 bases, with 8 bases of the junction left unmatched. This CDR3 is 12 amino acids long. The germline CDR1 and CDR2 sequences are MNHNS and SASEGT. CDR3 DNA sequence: TGTGCCAGCTCAGGGGGCAGCGGGGCCCAGCATTTT. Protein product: CASSGGSGAQHF.